Presented here are 4 T cell receptor beta chains from one specimen sequenced in a study of early T cells in non-severe SARS-CoV-2 infection. TCRdb re-called the 5' RACE reads with MiXCR, one entry per CDR3 protein. The sample shows 90,000 to 130,000 distinct CDR3 sequences, 10% to 15% of them seen only once. The source was whole blood, collected at baseline. The receptors were gathered from an adult who was a healthcare worker with PCR-confirmed SARS-CoV-2 infection or an uninfected control (not recorded which).

The CDR3 protein is CASSVEGQPPHEQYF. CDR3 DNA: TGTGCCAGCAGCGTAGAGGGACAACCTCCCCACGAGCAGTACTTC. This chain connects TRBV9 to TRBJ2-7; a weak D match, TRBD1 (6 bases). The CDR3 length is 15 residues. Trimming took off 0 bases at V and 5 bases at J, with 15 bases between the two ends. CDR1 SGDLS and CDR2 YYNGEE come from the germline V gene. Full variable domain (rest looked up from reference TRBV9 and TRBJ2-7): DSGVTQTPKHLITATGQRVTLRCSPRSGDLSVYWYQQSLDQGLQFLIQYYNGEERAKGNILERFSAQQFPDLHSELNLSSLELGDSALYFCASSVEGQPPHEQYFGPGTRLTVT.

This clonotype was recorded a few times. The V and J genes are TRBV6-6 and TRBJ1-4, with 9 bases matching TRBD1. Germline values: CDR1 MNHNY, CDR2 SVGAGI (reference sequence). This CDR3 region has 13 residues. The V gene end was trimmed by 8 bases and the J gene end by 8 bases; junction bases not matched to a gene: 6. For the CDR3, the DNA is TGTGCCAGCCGGGACAGGGTTGGAGAAAAACTGTTTTTT. Translation gives CASRDRVGEKLFF.

The chain has TRBV29-1 and TRBJ2-2; 7 bases map to TRBD1. Germline CDR1 SQVTM, CDR2 ANQGSEA. The CDR3 length is 13 residues. The CDR3 is CGGRTGNTGELFF. The CDR3, as DNA: TGCGGGGGAAGGACAGGGAACACCGGGGAGCTGTTTTTT.

This clonotype showed up just a few times. V and J are TRBV30 and TRBJ2-5; 7 nucleotides align to TRBD2. Germline V CDR1 and CDR2: GTSNPN, SVGIG (reference sequence). The V gene end was trimmed by 0 bases and the J gene end by 1 base; junction bases not matched to a gene: 8. CDR3 length: 16 residues. The CDR3 DNA follows: TGTGCCTGGAGTGTACGCCTAGCGGCTTCCCAAGAGACCCAGTACTTC. This translates into CAWSVRLAASQETQYF.